A single sample is the source of the 5 T cell receptor beta chains below, sequenced in a study of graft-versus-host responses after intestinal transplantation. Measured with immunoSEQ multiplex PCR; TCRdb has only the in-frame clones, and not every one. The sample has 77,000 or so clones, around 96% seen once. No antigen is known for these receptors. The specimen comprised unstimulated CD8+ T cells sorted from spleen or lymph node cells, sampled before intestinal transplant. The receptors shown here come from a human donor who received an intestinal transplant.

J is TRBJ2-7 and V is TRBV18, with 10 bases lining up with TRBD2. From germline, CDR1 is KGHSH and CDR2 LQKENI. This CDR3 has 15 residues. The trim removed 4 bases at V and 3 bases at J, leaving 6 bases unmatched. As DNA, the CDR3 is TGTGCCAGCTCACACCACGGGACTAGCGTCTACGAGCAGTACTTC. This codes for CASSHHGTSVYEQYF.

This chain uses TRBV10-1 with TRBJ2-1; D is undetermined. CDR1 and CDR2 from the germline V gene are WNHNN and SYGVQD (reference sequence). The CDR3 consists of 11 residues. V lost 4 bases and J lost 9, with 7 bases in between. The chain's CDR3 is CASSGSGEQFF. CDR3 DNA: TGCGCCAGCAGTGGAAGTGGTGAGCAGTTCTTC.

This clone was seen more than once but under ten times. This chain connects TRBV7-9 to TRBJ2-7; the D gene is possibly TRBD2 (5 bases). Germline V gives CDR1 SEHNR, CDR2 FQNEAQ (reference sequence). The CDR3 sequence is 12 residues long. The V end lost 3 bases, the J end lost 5 bases, and 8 bases lay between the germline ends. The CDR3 protein is CASSFTRDEQYF. The DNA of the CDR3 is TGTGCCAGCAGCTTTACGAGGGACGAGCAGTACTTC. Using reference TRBV7-9 and TRBJ2-7 for the parts outside the CDR3, the full variable domain is DTGVSQNPRHKITKRGQNVTFRCDPISEHNRLYWYRQTLGQGPEFLTYFQNEAQLEKSRLLSDRFSAERPKGSFSTLEIQRTEQGDSAMYLCASSFTRDEQYFGPGTRLTVT.

V usage is TRBV4-3 and J usage is TRBJ2-7; 11 bases map to TRBD2. Trimming took 4 bases from V and 2 from J; bases not matched to a gene: 4. Germline V lookup: CDR1 LGHNA, CDR2 YSLEER. This CDR3 has 15 residues. The chain's CDR3 is CASSPLAGGPYEQYF. The DNA for the CDR3 is TGCGCCAGCAGCCCGCTAGCGGGAGGCCCCTACGAGCAGTACTTC.

The V and J genes are TRBV7-8 and TRBJ1-1, with 7 bases aligning to TRBD1. There are 14 residues in the CDR3. Germline-derived CDR1 and CDR2 are SGHVS and FQNEAQ. V dropped 3 bases and J dropped 1; count of bases not matched to a gene: 2. The chain's CDR3 is CASSFRQGNTEAFF. The CDR3 DNA reads as TGTGCCAGCAGCTTTCGACAGGGGAACACTGAAGCTTTCTTT.